This T cell receptor (beta chain) was retrieved from a study of T-cell memory formation after mild COVID-19. Overall study results and limits: The second-wave clones peaking on day 37 were not confirmed as SARS-CoV-2-specific. Mostly located in CM and EM were contracting CD4+ clones, with contracting CD8+ clones located in EMRA.

This clonotype was seen more than once but under ten times. Antigen: not known. TCRdb ran MiXCR on the 5' RACE reads and lists one entry per CDR3 protein. The data hold about 160,000 distinct CDR3 sequences, with roughly 31% observed a single time. The CDR3 is made up of 15 amino acids. Per the germline V gene, CDR1 is DFQATT and CDR2 is SNEGSKA (reference sequence). The trim removed 0 bases at V and 6 bases at J, leaving 6 bases unmatched. This receptor was obtained from an adult woman who had mild COVID-19 (a few samples of this study predate the infection). Cell type and time point are not known. The chain is built from TRBV20-1 and TRBJ1-2; TRBD1 aligns across 11 bases. Sequences were obtained from PBMCs or a T cell subset sorted from them (not recorded which). The CDR3 protein is CSARDQDRGLDGYTF. CDR3 sequence (DNA): TGCAGTGCTAGAGATCAGGACAGGGGGCTGGATGGCTACACCTTC.